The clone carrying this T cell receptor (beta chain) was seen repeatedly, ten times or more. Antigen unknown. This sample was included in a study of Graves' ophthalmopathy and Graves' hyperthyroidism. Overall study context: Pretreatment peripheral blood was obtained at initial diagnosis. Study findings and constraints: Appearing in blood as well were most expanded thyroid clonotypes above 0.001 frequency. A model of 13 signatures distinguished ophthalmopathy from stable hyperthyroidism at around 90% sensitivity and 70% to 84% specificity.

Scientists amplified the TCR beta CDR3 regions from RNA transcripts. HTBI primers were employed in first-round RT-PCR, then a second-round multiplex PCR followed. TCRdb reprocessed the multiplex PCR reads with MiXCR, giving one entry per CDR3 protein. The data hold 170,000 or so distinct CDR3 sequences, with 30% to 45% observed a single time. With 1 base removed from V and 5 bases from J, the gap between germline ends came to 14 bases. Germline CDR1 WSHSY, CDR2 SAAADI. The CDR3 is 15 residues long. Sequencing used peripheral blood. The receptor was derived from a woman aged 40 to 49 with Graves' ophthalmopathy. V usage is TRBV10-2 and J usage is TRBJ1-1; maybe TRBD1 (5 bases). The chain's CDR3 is CASSEFGQGGTEAFF. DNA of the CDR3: TGCGCCAGCAGTGAGTTCGGGCAGGGTGGGACTGAAGCTTTCTTT.